A single sample is the source of the 27 T cell receptor beta chains below, sequenced in a study of molecular identifiers for immune sequencing clone quantification. One entry per CDR3 protein results from TCRdb running MiXCR on the PCR reads. The table lists 45,000 to 55,000 distinct CDR3 sequences, roughly a third of them singletons, with 3% to 4.5% in the top ten. Material: naive CD8+ T cells from blood, with Jurkat cell RNA spiked in. The subset denotes: FACS-sorted CD8+CD4-CCR7+CD45RA+ naive T cells. The receptor set was obtained from a human donor in good health. Some libraries in this study had Jurkat cell RNA spiked in.

This clonotype was seen a few times. The chain joins TRBV6-2 or TRBV6-3 to TRBJ2-1; a possible D gene is TRBD2 (5 bases). V was cut by 7 bases and J by 3 bases, with 16 bases left in between. Germline loops: CDR1 MNHEY, CDR2 SVGEGT. This CDR3 is built from 15 residues. The CDR3 nucleotides read TGTGCCAGCACCCCCGCCCCGGGGTTCTACAATGAGCAGTTCTTC. As protein: CASTPAPGFYNEQFF.

This clonotype came up once. DNA of the CDR3: TGTGCCAGCAAGCGGGAGGGCCCATACAATGAGCAGTTCTTC. Its protein product is CASKREGPYNEQFF. The chain employs TRBV13 and TRBJ2-1; 10 nucleotides agree with TRBD2. The ends lost 7 bases at V and 4 bases at J; junction bases unmatched: 4. The CDR3 sequence is 14 residues long. The germline gives CDR1 PRHDT, CDR2 FYEKMQ (reference sequence).

V and J are TRBV27 and TRBJ2-1; 9 bases map to TRBD1. V dropped 8 bases and J dropped 6; count of bases not matched to a gene: 2. The CDR3 contains 12 residues. Per the germline V gene, CDR1 is MNHEY and CDR2 is SMNVEV (reference sequence). The CDR3 DNA follows: TGTGCCAGCGAACAGGGGGCCAATGAGCAGTTCTTC. Residues: CASEQGANEQFF.

This clonotype has only a few counts. The V gene is TRBV20-1, the J gene TRBJ2-5; 9 positions match TRBD2. Germline lookup yields CDR1 DFQATT and CDR2 SNEGSKA (reference sequence). This CDR3 is 17 amino acids long. With 1 base clipped from V and 4 bases from J, the junction kept 13 bases outside the gene matches. Written as DNA, the CDR3 is TGCAGTGCTAGAGGGGGACCAGCGGGAGGTTTTCGAGAGACCCAGTACTTC. It is translated as CSARGGPAGGFRETQYF.

This clonotype was counted at least ten times. The chain joins TRBV13 to TRBJ2-3, with unresolved D. In germline, CDR1 is PRHDT, CDR2 FYEKMQ (reference sequence). V dropped 5 bases and J dropped 2 bases, with 2 bases sitting between them. This CDR3 is 11 amino acids long. CDR3 sequence reads: CASSPTDTQYF. The CDR3 DNA is TGTGCCAGCAGCCCCACAGATACGCAGTATTTT.

A note on this clonotype: A much larger clone sits a single nucleotide away, making a read error possible. Likely a read error: the CDR3 ends without its conserved phenylalanine or tryptophan. The chain recombines TRBV4-2 with TRBJ2-7; TRBD1 or TRBD2 may be the D gene (5 bases each). V was shortened by 4 bases and J by 2 bases, with 12 bases between the two germline ends. Germline V gives CDR1 LGHNA, CDR2 YNFKEQ. The CDR3 length is 14 residues. The DNA for the CDR3 is TGTGCCAGCAGCCTGGTCGGGACGACCTACGAGCAGTACTCC. The encoded protein is CASSLVGTTYEQYS.

Comment on this clonotype: This could be a read error, since a much larger clone is one nucleotide away. This chain links TRBV28 with TRBJ2-3; the D is unclear. Germline-derived CDR1 and CDR2 are MDHEN and SYDVKM. Trimming pared 4 bases from V and 1 base from J, leaving 12 bases between. CDR3 length equals 15 residues. In nucleotides, the CDR3 is TGTGCCAGCAGTTACAGCGCAGCAGGCACAGATACGCAGTATTTT. Amino acids: CASSYSAAGTDTQYF.

This clonotype showed up just once. This may be a read error: a much more frequent sequence differs by one nucleotide. This chain uses TRBV7-6 with TRBJ2-2; D is uncertain. Germline CDR1 reads SGHVS; CDR2 reads FNYEAQ. The CDR3 consists of 13 residues. CDR3: CACSPVVTGELFF. The DNA of the CDR3 is TGTGCCTGCAGCCCCGTCGTCACCGGGGAGCTGTTTTTT.

Of note for this clonotype: A read error may be the cause here, since a much bigger clone is one base away. The gene calls are TRBV14 and TRBJ2-5, with a tentative D call TRBD1 (6 bases). Germline V gene sequence: CDR1 SGHDN, CDR2 FVKESK. This CDR3 is built from 13 residues. V dropped 3 bases and J dropped 5 bases, with 10 bases sitting between them. The DNA for the CDR3 is TGTGCCAGCAGCCAGAGGGGGACGGAGACCCAGTACTTC. Its protein product is CASSQRGTETQYF.

This clonotype was counted many times. The V call is TRBV20-1, the J call TRBJ2-1; 14 nucleotides align to TRBD2. Germline-derived CDR1 and CDR2 are DFQATT and SNEGSKA (reference sequence). The CDR3 contains 14 residues. V lost 7 bases, J lost 9 bases, and 8 bases stayed unmatched. CDR3 loop: CSGPTSGRAGEQFF. DNA for the CDR3: TGCAGTGGTCCGACTAGCGGGAGGGCCGGTGAGCAGTTCTTC.

The chain links TRBV7-9 to TRBJ2-1, with a weak D call TRBD2 (6 bases). V was clipped by 3 bases and J by 6 bases, with 15 bases between them. This CDR3 is built from 15 residues. Per germline, CDR1 SEHNR and CDR2 FQNEAQ (reference sequence). The CDR3 region has the DNA TGTGCCAGCAGCTTTGTTGGGACTTCGATCAATGAGCAGTTCTTC. This sequence encodes CASSFVGTSINEQFF. Full variable domain (missing parts from reference TRBV7-9 and TRBJ2-1): DTGVSQNPRHKITKRGQNVTFRCDPISEHNRLYWYRQTLGQGPEFLTYFQNEAQLEKSRLLSDRFSAERPKGSFSTLEIQRTEQGDSAMYLCASSFVGTSINEQFFGPGTRLTVL.

This clonotype was seen ten or more times. The V and J genes are TRBV13 and TRBJ2-5; TRBD2 aligns across 9 bases. The CDR3 sequence is 16 residues long. Losses at the gene ends were 0 bases for V and 1 base for J; bases not matched to a gene: 3. In germline, CDR1 is PRHDT, CDR2 FYEKMQ (reference sequence). The CDR3, as DNA: TGTGCCAGCAGCTTAGGTTCTAGCGGGATCCAAGAGACCCAGTACTTC. Its protein product is CASSLGSSGIQETQYF.

In this sample, this clonotype turned up a few times. One end of the junction fails to match germline, which may point to a read error. In nucleotides, the CDR3 is TGCGCCAGCAGCCAAGTAATGAACAGTGAAGCTTTCTTT. This sequence encodes CASSQVMNSEAFF. The chain combines TRBV4-3 with TRBJ1-1; the D is unclear. The CDR3 is made up of 13 amino acids. Germline-derived CDR1 and CDR2 are LGHNA and YSLEER.

This clonotype showed up just a few times. This chain links TRBV7-9 with TRBJ2-3, with TRBD1 as a possible D gene (6 bases). Per the germline V gene, CDR1 is SEHNR and CDR2 is FQNEAQ (reference sequence). Trimming cost V 5 bases and J 2 bases, with 14 bases left between them. The CDR3 runs to 15 residues. The CDR3 is CASSAQGGDTDTQYF. The CDR3, as DNA: TGTGCCAGCAGCGCACAGGGTGGGGACACAGATACGCAGTATTTT.

Only a few counts were recorded for this clonotype. The chain combines TRBV12-3 or TRBV12-4 with TRBJ1-5; no reliable D call. The CDR3 is 12 amino acids. The V gene lost 3 bases and the J gene lost 11 bases, with 11 bases spanning the gap. CDR3 nucleotides: TGTGCCAGCAGTTTTATCGTTGGGGCCCAGCATTTT. Residues: CASSFIVGAQHF.

The chain couples TRBV13 to TRBJ2-7, with D possibly matching TRBD1 (5 bases). Germline-derived CDR1 and CDR2 are PRHDT and FYEKMQ (reference sequence). V shed 4 bases and J shed 0 bases, with 10 bases lying between them. This CDR3 region has 14 residues. CDR3 coding DNA: TGTGCCAGCAGCTCGGACACAAGCTCCTACGAGCAGTACTTC. It codes for CASSSDTSSYEQYF.

The rearrangement uses TRBV7-9 and TRBJ2-7; 9 bases are shared with TRBD1. This CDR3 spans 17 amino acids. The germline V gene has CDR1 SEHNR and CDR2 FQNEAQ (reference sequence). The trim removed 5 bases at V and 1 base at J, leaving 12 bases unmatched. The CDR3 coding sequence is TGTGCCAGCAGCCTAGGTCCCGGGACAGGGTGGTCCTACGAGCAGTACTTC. Protein: CASSLGPGTGWSYEQYF.

The rearrangement joins TRBV2 to TRBJ1-5; D perhaps matches TRBD1 (5 bases). CDR1 and CDR2 from the germline V gene are SNHLY and FYNNEI. V shed 1 base and J shed 3 bases, with 7 bases lying between them. CDR3 size: 14 residues. The CDR3: CASSEVGPNQPQHF. The CDR3, as DNA: TGTGCCAGCAGTGAAGTGGGGCCCAATCAGCCCCAGCATTTT.

V is TRBV4-2 and J is TRBJ2-1, with D perhaps matching TRBD2 (6 bases). This CDR3 region has 14 residues. Trimming removed 4 bases at V and 9 bases at J, with 16 bases between. Germline assignment: CDR1 LGHNA and CDR2 YNFKEQ. In DNA, the CDR3 is TGTGCCAGCAGCCCGCTACCCGGGAGCGGTGAGCAGTTCTTC. It specifies CASSPLPGSGEQFF.

The chain combines TRBV14 with TRBJ2-4, with 8 bases lining up with TRBD1. Germline V gives CDR1 SGHDN, CDR2 FVKESK. J gave up 2 bases and V 2 bases, and 5 bases lay outside the gene matches. This CDR3 contains 16 residues. The chain's CDR3 is CASSQTGGWPKNIQYF. Written as DNA, the CDR3 is TGTGCCAGCAGCCAAACAGGGGGTTGGCCCAAAAACATTCAGTACTTC.

The chain combines TRBV7-9 with TRBJ2-5; TRBD2 matches at 8 bases. CDR1 SEHNR and CDR2 FQNEAQ come from the germline V gene (reference sequence). V dropped 7 bases and J dropped 9; count of bases not matched to a gene: 16. The CDR3 length is 15 residues. DNA for the CDR3: TGTGCCAGCATCGTGACAGCGGGGGATGTGGTGTCCCAGTACTTC. This codes for CASIVTAGDVVSQYF.

This chain links TRBV27 with TRBJ2-1; D could derive from TRBD1 or TRBD2 (5 bases each). This CDR3 is 13 amino acids long. Germline V gene lookup returns CDR1 MNHEY and CDR2 SMNVEV (reference sequence). Trimming cost V 4 bases and J 6 bases, with 10 bases left between them. As DNA, the CDR3 is TGTGCCAGCAGTTGGGGACCGATCAATGAGCAGTTCTTC. It encodes CASSWGPINEQFF.

As regards this clonotype: Just one base apart from a much larger clone, this may be a read error. The gene calls are TRBV25-1 and TRBJ2-2; D is unresolved. The CDR3 covers 12 residues. Germline V gene sequence: CDR1 MGHDK, CDR2 SYGVNS. CDR3 sequence (DNA): TGTGCCAGCATGAAGAACTCCGGGGAGCTGTTTTTT. This sequence encodes CASMKNSGELFF. Looking up the rest from reference TRBV25-1 and TRBJ2-2 gives the full variable domain: EADIYQTPRYLVIGTGKKITLECSQTMGHDKMYWYQQDPGMELHLIHYSYGVNSTEKGDLSSESTVSRIRTEHFPLTLESARPSHTSQYLCASMKNSGELFFGEGSRLTVL.

With respect to this clonotype: Since the CDR3 does not end with the conserved phenylalanine or tryptophan, this likely comes from a read error. The chain has TRBV20-1 and TRBJ2-1; 11 bases map to TRBD2. The CDR3 extends over 14 amino acids. V shed 5 bases, J shed 9 bases, and the junction held 9 bases outside the gene matches. Germline CDR1 DFQATT, CDR2 SNEGSKA (reference sequence). In DNA, the CDR3 is TGCAGTGCTGGGACTAGCGGCACTGACGGTGAGCAGTTCTGC. Translated, it gives CSAGTSGTDGEQFC.

Remarks on this clonotype: It may be a read error: a sequence one base away is much more abundant. V is TRBV4-3 and J is TRBJ2-3, with D hard to call. V lost 4 bases, J lost 2 bases, and 10 bases lay in between. This CDR3 is built from 14 residues. Germline CDR1 reads LGHNA; CDR2 reads YSLEER. CDR3 amino acids: CASSPRVYTDTQYF. The CDR3 DNA is TGCGCCAGCAGCCCGCGAGTGTACACAGATACGCAGTATTTT.

A note on this clonotype: A read error is possible here, since a much larger clone lies one base away. As the CDR3 is not closed by the conserved phenylalanine or tryptophan, this likely results from a read error. The chain couples TRBV5-1 to TRBJ2-5, with D perhaps given as TRBD1 or TRBD2 (5 bases each). The CDR3 loop spans 15 amino acids. Germline values: CDR1 SGHRS, CDR2 YFSETQ. V was cut by 4 bases and J by 1 base, with 14 bases left in between. CDR3 in amino acids: CASSPLGRTQETQYL. The CDR3 DNA reads TGCGCCAGCAGCCCGCTGGGACGTACCCAAGAGACCCAGTACCTC.

Concerning this clonotype: This may be a read error, as it is one base from a much larger clone. The conserved phenylalanine or tryptophan is not found at the CDR3 terminus, so this likely reflects a read error. Here the CDR3 reads CASSISTGLDSPLHL. In DNA, the CDR3 is TGTGCCAGTAGTATTTCGACAGGTCTTGATTCACCCCTCCACCTT. V and J are TRBV19 and TRBJ1-6, with D maybe TRBD1 (6 bases). The length of the CDR3 is 15 residues. Germline-derived CDR1 and CDR2 are LNHDA and SQIVND (reference sequence). V was clipped by 3 bases and J by 8 bases, with 14 bases between them.